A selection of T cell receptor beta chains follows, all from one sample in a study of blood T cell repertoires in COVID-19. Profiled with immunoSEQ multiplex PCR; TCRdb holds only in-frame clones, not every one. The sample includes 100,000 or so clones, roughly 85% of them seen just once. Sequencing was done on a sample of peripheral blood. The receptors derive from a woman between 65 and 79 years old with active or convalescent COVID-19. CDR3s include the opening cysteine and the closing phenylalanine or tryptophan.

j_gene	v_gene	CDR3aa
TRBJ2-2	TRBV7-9	CASSYKPGQANTGELFF
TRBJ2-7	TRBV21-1	CASTPHIGTGGRYEQYF
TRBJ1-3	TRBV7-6	CASSPTGVTSGNTIYF
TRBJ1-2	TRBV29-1	CSVTDRFYTYGYTF
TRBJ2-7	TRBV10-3	CAISDRDSLRYEQYF
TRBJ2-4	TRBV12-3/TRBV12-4	CASSLGQVNQYF
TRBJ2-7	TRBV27	CASSLSYEQYF
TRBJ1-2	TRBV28	CASSVQGAGGYTF
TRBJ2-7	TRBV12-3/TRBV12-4	CASSSRQEGEQYF
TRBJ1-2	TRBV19	CASSISDRVNYTF
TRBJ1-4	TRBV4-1	CASSLSREATNEKLFF
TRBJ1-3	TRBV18	CASSSGTAGNTIYF
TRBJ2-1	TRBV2	CASSVSSKWGPSSYNEQFF
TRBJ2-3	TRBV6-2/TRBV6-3	CASSSRGRGTDTQYF
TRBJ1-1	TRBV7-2	CASSPDKNTEAFF
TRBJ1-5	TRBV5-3	CARSPSVTGGELSDQPQHF
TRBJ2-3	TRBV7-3	CASSQAAGGLADTQYF
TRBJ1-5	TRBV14	CASSQATQGAPSNQPQHF
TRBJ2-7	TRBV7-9	CASSPGTVYEQYF
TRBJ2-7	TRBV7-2	CASSLNGGGEREQYF
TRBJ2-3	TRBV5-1	CASSLAGAVDTQYF
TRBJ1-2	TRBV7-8	CASSPRWEGGYGYTF
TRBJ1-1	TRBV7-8	CASSATDGGAAEAFF
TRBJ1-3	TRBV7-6	CASSLTTGQGNTIYF
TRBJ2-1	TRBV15	CATSRESGNPYNEQFF
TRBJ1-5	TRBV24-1	CATSDGVGGLNQPQHF
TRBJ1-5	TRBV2	CASSDGSGEQPQHF
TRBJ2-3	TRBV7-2	CASGLAGPTDTQYF
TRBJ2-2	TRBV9	CASNEGGGNTGELFF
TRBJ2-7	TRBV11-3	CASRDAGVYEQYF